A single sample is the source of the 13 T cell receptor beta chains below, sequenced in a study of beta chain features in type 1 diabetes. No antigens are known for them. TCRB transcripts that were expressed got sequenced, as all of the isolated RNA had been reverse transcribed. Generated by immunoSEQ multiplex PCR, the TCRdb table keeps only in-frame clones and is missing some. The table has 500,000 to 650,000 clones, 12% seen once; the top ten hold around 0.12%. General study results and limits: Type 1 diabetes patients had TCRB CDR3s that were shorter (moderately but significantly so) in all four CD4+ subsets.

Source material: naive CD4+ T cells from blood. The receptors were gathered from a man aged 30 to 45 with type 1 diabetes.

This chain's CDR3 is CASSVSDKSYNEQFF. CDR3 DNA sequence: TGTGCCAGCAGCGTTTCCGATAAATCCTACAATGAGCAGTTCTTC. The V call is TRBV9, the J call TRBJ2-1; D ambiguous. V shed 2 bases and J shed 1 base, with 10 bases lying between them. The CDR3 loop spans 15 amino acids. CDR1 and CDR2 (germline): SGDLS, YYNGEE.

V usage is TRBV25-1 and J usage is TRBJ1-3; D is undetermined. This CDR3 comprises 14 residues. Trimming took 6 bases from V and 2 from J, leaving 11 bases between them. From germline, CDR1 is MGHDK and CDR2 SYGVNS. CDR3 sequence (DNA): TGTGCCAGCAGCACCCCGGGAACTGGAAACACCATATATTTT. This gives the protein CASSTPGTGNTIYF. Full variable domain (remainder filled in from reference TRBV25-1 and TRBJ1-3): EADIYQTPRYLVIGTGKKITLECSQTMGHDKMYWYQQDPGMELHLIHYSYGVNSTEKGDLSSESTVSRIRTEHFPLTLESARPSHTSQYLCASSTPGTGNTIYFGEGSWLTVV.

The chain links TRBV19 to TRBJ2-4, with TRBD2 as a possible D gene (5 bases). V was pared by 5 bases and J by 0 bases, with 17 bases between. Germline-derived CDR1 and CDR2 are LNHDA and SQIVND (reference sequence). CDR3 size: 17 residues. The CDR3 region has the DNA TGTGCCAGTAGTGAAATATCGGGGTCGGAAGCCAAAAACATTCAGTACTTC. Its translation is CASSEISGSEAKNIQYF.

This clone was detected only a few times. The chain is built from TRBV19 and TRBJ2-6; D unresolved. The CDR3 consists of 18 residues. Germline V gene sequence: CDR1 LNHDA, CDR2 SQIVND (reference sequence). V was pared by 3 bases and J by 0 bases, with 15 bases between. DNA of the CDR3: TGTGCCAGTAGTATGGGCCAGATCATCCCCTCTGGGGCCAACGTCCTGACTTTC. This gives the protein CASSMGQIIPSGANVLTF.

A note on this clone: One junction end does not reproduce the germline sequence, and a read error may be involved. The chain uses TRBV10-3 and TRBJ1-5; D not resolved. This CDR3 contains 15 residues. The germline V gene has CDR1 ENHRY and CDR2 SYGVKD. The CDR3 coding sequence is TGTGCCATCAGCGAGTCGGGGTATAGCAATCAGCCCCAGCATTTT. Protein sequence: CAISESGYSNQPQHF.

The chain recombines TRBV25-1 with TRBJ1-6, with 8 bases lining up with TRBD1. Germline V gene lookup returns CDR1 MGHDK and CDR2 SYGVNS. The CDR3 length is 15 residues. J gave up 8 bases and V 3 bases, and 6 bases lay outside the gene matches. CDR3 amino acids: CASSDYQGAHSPLHF. The CDR3 DNA reads TGTGCCAGCAGTGATTACCAGGGGGCTCATTCACCCCTCCACTTT.

This clone was recorded a few times. The chain uses TRBV7-8 and TRBJ1-1, with D uncertain. The CDR3 sequence is 13 residues long. CDR1 is SGHVS, CDR2 FQNEAQ, per germline. The V end lost 5 bases, the J end lost 3 bases, and 10 bases lay between the germline ends. CDR3 sequence reads: CASSIVRYTEAFF. CDR3 DNA: TGTGCCAGCAGCATCGTCAGGTACACTGAAGCTTTCTTT.

The gene calls are TRBV7-2 and TRBJ2-4, with TRBD2 as a possible D gene (5 bases). Deletions cut 5 bases from V and 7 bases from J, with 15 bases between. Germline V CDR1 and CDR2: SGHTA, FQGNSA. CDR3 length: 14 residues. CDR3 coding DNA: TGTGCCAGCAGCCCTGCCCTAGCCGGGAACATTCAGTACTTC. This sequence encodes CASSPALAGNIQYF.

This clone appeared a few times. V usage is TRBV27 and J usage is TRBJ1-6; D perhaps matches TRBD1 (5 bases). The CDR3 has 14 amino acids. V was shortened by 3 bases and J by 8 bases, with 11 bases between the two germline ends. Germline V CDR1 and CDR2: MNHEY, SMNVEV (reference sequence). In DNA form, the CDR3 reads TGTGCCAGCAGTTTCGGCCAGGGCTATTCACCCCTCCACTTT. Translating it yields CASSFGQGYSPLHF.

A few counts support this clone. The chain joins TRBV14 to TRBJ1-3; D is uncertain. V was shortened by 4 bases and J by 4 bases, with 2 bases between the two germline ends. The CDR3 is 11 residues long. Germline V gives CDR1 SGHDN, CDR2 FVKESK. The CDR3 coding sequence is TGTGCCAGCAGCCTAGGAAACACCATATATTTT. Translating it yields CASSLGNTIYF. The whole variable domain, remainder taken from reference TRBV14 and TRBJ1-3, is EAGVTQFPSHSVIEKGQTVTLRCDPISGHDNLYWYRRVMGKEIKFLLHFVKESKQDESGMPNNRFLAERTGGTYSTLKVQPAELEDSGVYFCASSLGNTIYFGEGSWLTVV.

This clone was counted a few times. The J gene is TRBJ2-7, the V gene TRBV12-5; 8 nucleotides match TRBD1. CDR1 LGHNT and CDR2 FRNRAP come from the germline V gene. This CDR3 region has 14 residues. The J segment lost 7 bases and the V segment lost 6 bases, leaving 11 bases of the junction unmatched. The CDR3 loop reads CASGRGQDPGEQYF. For the CDR3, the DNA is TGTGCTAGTGGCCGGGGACAGGATCCGGGTGAGCAGTACTTC.

The gene calls are TRBV4-3 and TRBJ1-6; TRBD1 matches at 7 bases. Germline CDR1 and CDR2: LGHNA and YSLEER. Trimming at V came to 5 bases and at J to 5 bases, leaving 6 bases not matched to a gene. This CDR3 comprises 15 residues. CDR3 nucleotide sequence: TGCGCCAGCAGCTCACGACAGGGAGATAATTCACCCCTCCACTTT. This encodes CASSSRQGDNSPLHF.

This clone has more than one count but fewer than ten. The gene calls are TRBV21-1 and TRBJ2-6; the table names TRBD2, a call not compared with the DNA. TRBV21-1 is deemed a pseudogene. This CDR3 is built from 19 residues. This chain's CDR3 is CASSKESRPQTSGANVLTF. The DNA of the CDR3 is TGTGCCAGCAGCAAGGAGTCAAGGCCTCAAACCTCTGGGGCCAACGTCCTGACTTTC.